A few counts support the clone carrying this T cell receptor beta chain. What it binds is not known. The sample comes from a study of beta chain features in type 1 diabetes. Expressed TCRB transcripts were sequenced because the isolated RNA had all been reverse transcribed beforehand. Measured with immunoSEQ multiplex PCR; TCRdb has only the in-frame clones, and not every one. The sample comprises about 700,000 clones, roughly 12% of which are singletons, and less than 0.025% rests with the top ten. Study-level results: There was a moderate but significant shortening of TCRB CDR3s in all four CD4+ subsets of Type 1 diabetes patients. The naive, central memory and Treg TCRB repertoires showed an apparent similarity that was greater among patients than among healthy donors.

Sequencing was done on a sample of naive CD4+ T cells from blood. The clonotype comes from a young man with type 1 diabetes.

CDR3 amino acids: CASSPPTVGEQYF. Here the CDR3 DNA reads TGTGCCAGCTCACCACCAACAGTTGGCGAGCAGTACTTC. The V gene is TRBV18, the J gene TRBJ2-7; D unclear. Germline lookup yields CDR1 KGHSH and CDR2 LQKENI. Trimming took 0 bases from V and 6 from J, leaving 9 bases between them. The CDR3 has 13 amino acids.